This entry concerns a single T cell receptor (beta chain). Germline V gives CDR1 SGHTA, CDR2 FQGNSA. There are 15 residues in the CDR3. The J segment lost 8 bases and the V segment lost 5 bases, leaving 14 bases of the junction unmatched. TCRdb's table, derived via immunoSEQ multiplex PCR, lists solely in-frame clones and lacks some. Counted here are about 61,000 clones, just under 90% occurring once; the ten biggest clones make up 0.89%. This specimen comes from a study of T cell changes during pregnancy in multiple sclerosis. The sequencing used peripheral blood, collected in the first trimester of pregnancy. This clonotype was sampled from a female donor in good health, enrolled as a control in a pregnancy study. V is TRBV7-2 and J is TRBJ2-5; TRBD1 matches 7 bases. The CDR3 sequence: CASSPRTGTQVTQYF. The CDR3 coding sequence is TGTGCCAGCAGCCCGAGGACAGGAACCCAAGTTACCCAGTACTTC.